This TCR beta chain emerged from a study of OX40 agonist ivuxolimab in advanced cancers. Study-wide results and limits: Relative to CD4+ cells, CD8+ T cells on average had more expanded clones.

It was autoimmune disease history or systemic immunosuppression that excluded patients. Trimming took 4 bases from V and 2 from J; bases not matched to a gene: 3. CDR1 and CDR2 from the germline V gene are SGHTA and FQGTGA. This CDR3 spans 14 amino acids. A word on this clone: Its target is not known.

The protocol was immunoSEQ multiplex PCR, while the TCRdb copy is restricted to in-frame clones and leaves out a portion. Here the sample spans tens of thousands of clones, roughly 88% being singletons. The source material was CD4+ or CD8+ T cells sorted from blood, sampled in a trial of the OX40 agonist ivuxolimab. V usage is TRBV7-3 and J usage is TRBJ2-3; TRBD2 agrees at 7 bases. This sequence originates from an adult with an advanced solid tumor such as melanoma, head and neck, liver or kidney cancer. The CDR3 loop is CASSSAGVTDTQYF. CDR3 nucleotides: TGTGCCAGCAGCTCCGCGGGGGTCACAGATACGCAGTATTTT.